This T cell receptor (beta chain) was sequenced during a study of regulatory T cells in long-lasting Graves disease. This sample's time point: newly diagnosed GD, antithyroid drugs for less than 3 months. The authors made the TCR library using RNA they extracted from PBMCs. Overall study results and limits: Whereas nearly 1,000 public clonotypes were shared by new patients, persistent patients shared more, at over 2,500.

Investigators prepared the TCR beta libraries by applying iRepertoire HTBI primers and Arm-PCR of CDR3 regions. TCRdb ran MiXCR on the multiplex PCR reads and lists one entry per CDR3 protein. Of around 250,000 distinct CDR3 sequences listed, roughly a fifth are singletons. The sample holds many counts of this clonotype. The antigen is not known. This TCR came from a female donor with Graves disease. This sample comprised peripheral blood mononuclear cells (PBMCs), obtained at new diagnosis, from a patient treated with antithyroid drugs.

CDR3 residues: CASSPREKQFF. In DNA, the CDR3 is TGTGCCAGCAGCCCGAGGGAGAAGCAGTTCTTC. The V and J genes are TRBV7-3 and TRBJ2-1; D perhaps matches TRBD2 (5 bases). The CDR3 extends over 11 amino acids. The V end was cut by 5 bases, the J end by 11 bases, with 10 bases between. The germline V gene has CDR1 SGHTA and CDR2 FQGTGA.